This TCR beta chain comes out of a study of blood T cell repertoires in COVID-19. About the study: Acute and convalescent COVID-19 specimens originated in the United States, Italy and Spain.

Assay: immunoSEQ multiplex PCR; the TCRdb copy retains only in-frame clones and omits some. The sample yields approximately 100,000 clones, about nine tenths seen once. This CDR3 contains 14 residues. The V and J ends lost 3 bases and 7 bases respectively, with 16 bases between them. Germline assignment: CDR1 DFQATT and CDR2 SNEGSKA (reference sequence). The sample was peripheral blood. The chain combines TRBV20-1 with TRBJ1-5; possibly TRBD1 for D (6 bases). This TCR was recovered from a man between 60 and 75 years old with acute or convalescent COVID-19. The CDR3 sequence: CSASIQQGRQPQHF. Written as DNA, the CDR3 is TGCAGTGCTAGTATTCAACAGGGTAGGCAGCCCCAGCATTTT.